These 30 T cell receptor beta chains were all obtained from the same sample, sequenced in a study of cytomegalovirus exposure and HLA in healthy donors. Primers: 60 Vbeta forward and 13 Jbeta reverse. The protocol was immunoSEQ multiplex PCR, while the TCRdb copy is restricted to in-frame clones and leaves out a portion. The repertoire table contains 130,000 to 150,000 clones. Sequenced material: PBMCs. The receptors come from a male donor in good health and CMV-seronegative.

The gene calls are TRBV4-1 and TRBJ2-7; the D gene is possibly TRBD2 (6 bases). The CDR3 has 15 residues. V lost 0 bases to trimming and J lost 3 bases, with 12 bases between them. CDR1 and CDR2 (germline): MGHRA, YSYEKL. CDR3 loop: CASSQDRAGFYEQYF. The CDR3, as DNA: TGCGCCAGCAGCCAAGATCGGGCGGGATTCTACGAGCAGTACTTC.

Remarks on this clone: The same CDR3 is also encoded by other DNA sequences in this sample. The gene calls are TRBV19 and TRBJ1-3; D ambiguous. This CDR3 is built from 15 residues. V dropped 6 bases and J dropped 0 bases, with 12 bases sitting between them. The germline CDR1 and CDR2 sequences are LNHDA and SQIVND (reference sequence). CDR3 loop: CASSHRGFSGNTIYF. The CDR3 nucleotides are TGTGCCAGTAGCCATCGGGGTTTCTCTGGAAACACCATATATTTT.

The V gene is TRBV29-1, the J gene TRBJ1-2; D is unclear. V lost 3 bases, J lost 5 bases, and 7 bases lay in between. The CDR3 covers 11 residues. CDR1 and CDR2 from the germline V gene are SQVTM and ANQGSEA. This CDR3 reads CSVEADYGYTF. CDR3 DNA: TGCAGCGTTGAGGCAGATTATGGCTACACCTTC.

This chain links TRBV19 with TRBJ2-3, with D perhaps TRBD2 (6 bases). Germline V gene lookup returns CDR1 LNHDA and CDR2 SQIVND (reference sequence). With 0 bases removed from V and 1 base from J, the gap between germline ends came to 11 bases. The CDR3 runs 16 residues. CDR3 amino acids: CASSIDGGVGTDTQYF. CDR3 DNA: TGTGCCAGTAGTATAGATGGAGGGGTGGGCACAGATACGCAGTATTTT.

This rearrangement joins TRBV10-2 to TRBJ2-7; D is unresolved. This CDR3 is built from 12 residues. Germline V lookup: CDR1 WSHSY, CDR2 SAAADI. Between the trimmed V and J ends, which lost 5 bases and 0 bases, there was a span of 5 bases. The chain's CDR3 is CASSLPSYEQYF. Written as DNA, the CDR3 is TGCGCCAGCAGTCTTCCCTCCTACGAGCAGTACTTC.

The V call is TRBV6-1, the J call TRBJ1-2, with a tentative D call TRBD1 (5 bases). Germline loops: CDR1 MNHNS, CDR2 SASEGT. This CDR3 region has 14 residues. V was clipped by 4 bases and J by 8 bases, with 17 bases between them. As DNA, the CDR3 is TGTGCCAGCAGTGGACGAGGGGAGGTGGAGGGCTACACCTTC. It translates to CASSGRGEVEGYTF.

The chain recombines TRBV29-1 with TRBJ2-2; D uncertain. This CDR3 is 12 amino acids long. V was shortened by 4 bases and J by 5 bases, with 8 bases between the two germline ends. In germline, CDR1 is SQVTM, CDR2 ANQGSEA. For the CDR3, the DNA is TGCAGCGTTGCTTCCCGGACCGGGGAGCTGTTTTTT. Translated, it gives CSVASRTGELFF.

This CDR3 is CASSQQDTGGNQPQHF. CDR3 nucleotides: TGCGCCAGCAGCCAACAAGACACCGGGGGCAATCAGCCCCAGCATTTT. V gene TRBV4-3 combines with J gene TRBJ1-5; D remains unclear. The CDR3 is made up of 16 amino acids. V was cut by 2 bases and J by 2 bases, with 13 bases left in between. From germline, CDR1 is LGHNA and CDR2 YSLEER.

The J gene is TRBJ1-6, the V gene TRBV18, with D possibly TRBD1 on 5 matching bases. The germline V gene has CDR1 KGHSH and CDR2 LQKENI. The germline V and J ends were trimmed by 2 bases and 6 bases, with 8 bases remaining between them. The CDR3 has 14 residues. The CDR3, as DNA: TGTGCCAGCTCACCAGACAGTTTTAATTCACCCCTCCACTTT. Amino acids: CASSPDSFNSPLHF.

The CDR3 spells CASSLGLVGNTEAFF. The DNA of the CDR3 is TGTGCCAGCAGCTTAGGCCTAGTGGGGAACACTGAAGCTTTCTTT. V is TRBV11-2 and J is TRBJ1-1, with D uncertain. This CDR3 spans 15 amino acids. Between the trimmed V and J ends, which lost 1 base and 1 base, there was a span of 10 bases. In germline, CDR1 is SGHAT, CDR2 FQNNGV.

The gene calls are TRBV7-9 and TRBJ2-5, with 7 bases aligning to TRBD2. Losses at the gene ends were 5 bases for V and 3 bases for J; bases not matched to a gene: 6. Germline lookup yields CDR1 SEHNR and CDR2 FQNEAQ (reference sequence). CDR3 length: 14 residues. CDR3 residues: CASSDRDYEETQYF. CDR3 bases: TGTGCCAGCAGCGACCGGGACTATGAAGAGACCCAGTACTTC.

The genes are TRBV30 and TRBJ2-1, with D possibly matching TRBD2 (6 bases). V lost 4 bases and J lost 8, with 18 bases in between. The CDR3 contains 14 residues. Germline loops: CDR1 GTSNPN, CDR2 SVGIG (reference sequence). CDR3 DNA sequence: TGTGCCTGGACCCCTAGGGCGGGAATCCATGAGCAGTTCTTC. Translation gives CAWTPRAGIHEQFF.

J is TRBJ2-1 and V is TRBV2, with 7 bases that match TRBD2. The CDR3 extends over 12 amino acids. Germline lookup yields CDR1 SNHLY and CDR2 FYNNEI. V lost 4 bases, J lost 8 bases, and 2 bases stayed unmatched. The CDR3 region is CASSVRGDEQFF. CDR3 in DNA: TGTGCCAGCAGTGTTCGGGGGGATGAGCAGTTCTTC.

The DNA of the CDR3 is TGTGCCAGCAGTGAAGCCCGACAAGAGCAGTACTTC. This translates into CASSEARQEQYF. The gene calls are TRBV6-1 and TRBJ2-7; D is ambiguous. V was clipped by 0 bases and J by 7 bases, with 7 bases between them. Per germline, CDR1 MNHNS and CDR2 SASEGT. This CDR3 region has 12 residues.

The chain joins TRBV28 to TRBJ2-7, with 9 bases that match TRBD1. Germline assignment: CDR1 MDHEN and CDR2 SYDVKM. V lost 2 bases and J lost 3; bases outside the gene matches: 5. The CDR3 has 15 residues. The CDR3 sequence is CASSLVGQGRYEQYF. In DNA form, the CDR3 reads TGTGCCAGCAGTTTAGTGGGACAGGGTCGCTACGAGCAGTACTTC.

The chain combines TRBV29-1 with TRBJ2-2, with D possibly matching TRBD1 (5 bases). Per the germline V gene, CDR1 is SQVTM and CDR2 is ANQGSEA. V lost 5 bases, J lost 6 bases, and 16 bases lay in between. This CDR3 comprises 14 residues. The CDR3 sequence: CSVPEKGNPGELFF. DNA of the CDR3: TGCAGCGTTCCAGAAAAGGGGAATCCCGGGGAGCTGTTTTTT.

This sequence joins TRBV12-5 and TRBJ2-1, with 12 positions matching TRBD2. The CDR3 is 17 residues long. The V gene end was trimmed by 0 bases and the J gene end by 6 bases; junction bases not matched to a gene: 6. The V gene's germline CDR1 is LGHNT and CDR2 FRNRAP. This CDR3 is CASGLVGLAGGPNEQFF. CDR3 in DNA: TGTGCTAGTGGTTTGGTAGGGCTAGCGGGGGGGCCCAATGAGCAGTTCTTC.

The chain uses TRBV30 and TRBJ1-4; TRBD1 agrees at 12 bases. The germline V gene has CDR1 GTSNPN and CDR2 SVGIG (reference sequence). This CDR3 contains 16 residues. Trimming at V came to 7 bases and at J to 2 bases, leaving 8 bases not matched to a gene. The CDR3 region is CASRDRGPVTNEKLFF. The CDR3 nucleotides are TGTGCCTCCCGGGACAGGGGGCCTGTTACTAATGAAAAACTGTTTTTT.

The chain combines TRBV27 with TRBJ1-2; no firm D call. The CDR3 runs 17 residues. CDR1 and CDR2 (germline): MNHEY, SMNVEV (reference sequence). V lost 6 bases, J lost 3 bases, and 23 bases lay in between. The CDR3 region has the DNA TGTGCCAGCAGCAGTGTTTACAATTGGGGAGACGACTATGGCTACACCTTC. Its translation: CASSSVYNWGDDYGYTF.

V is TRBV2 and J is TRBJ2-7; a possible D gene is TRBD1 (6 bases). Germline V gives CDR1 SNHLY, CDR2 FYNNEI. Trimming pared 7 bases from V and 0 bases from J, leaving 10 bases between. The CDR3 loop spans 13 amino acids. This CDR3 reads CASTGHISYEQYF. The CDR3 region has the DNA TGTGCCAGCACGGGACACATCTCCTACGAGCAGTACTTC.

The rearrangement links TRBV30 to TRBJ1-2, with D unclear. The CDR3 is 13 residues long. Trimming took 7 bases from V and 3 from J, leaving 15 bases between them. The germline V gene encodes CDR1 GTSNPN and CDR2 SVGIG (reference sequence). CDR3 DNA sequence: TGTGCCTTCTCAAGCGGGGTGTACTATGGCTACACCTTC. Translation: CAFSSGVYYGYTF.

Of note for this clone: A junction boundary mismatches the germline segment, possibly from a read error. The chain uses TRBV30 and TRBJ1-2, with 7 positions matching TRBD1. This CDR3 region has 15 residues. Germline V gives CDR1 GTSNPN, CDR2 SVGIG (reference sequence). For the CDR3, the DNA is TGTGCCGGGAGTGCGGGCGGGACAGCCGACTATGGCTACACCTTC. This translates into CAGSAGGTADYGYTF.

The genes are TRBV25-1 and TRBJ1-1; tentative D call: TRBD1 (6 bases). The CDR3 spans 15 residues. Trimming removed 4 bases from V and 6 bases from J, with 18 bases in between. CDR1 and CDR2 (germline): MGHDK, SYGVNS. Written as DNA, the CDR3 is TGTGCCAGCAGTGCAGACAGGCCCTCGGCGGCTGAAGCTTTCTTT. Its protein is CASSADRPSAAEAFF.

The V call is TRBV5-1, the J call TRBJ2-2; 10 nucleotides line up with TRBD2. J gave up 5 bases and V 2 bases, and 3 bases lay outside the gene matches. The germline V gene encodes CDR1 SGHRS and CDR2 YFSETQ. This CDR3 comprises 15 residues. The CDR3 here is CASSLSGGATGELFF. The CDR3 bases are TGCGCCAGCAGCTTAAGCGGGGGGGCGACCGGGGAGCTGTTTTTT.

This chain links TRBV5-4 with TRBJ1-2; D gene unclear. CDR3 size: 15 residues. Trimming left V 4 bases short and J 4 bases short, with 17 bases between. CDR1 SGHNT and CDR2 YYREEE come from the germline V gene (reference sequence). The CDR3 reads CASSPLQGSGYGYTF. The CDR3 coding sequence is TGTGCCAGCAGCCCTCTCCAAGGTTCGGGCTATGGCTACACCTTC.

The rearrangement joins TRBV19 to TRBJ2-3, with 7 bases aligning to TRBD2. Trimming cost V 3 bases and J 3 bases; bases outside gene matches: 6. This CDR3 comprises 15 residues. The germline V gene has CDR1 LNHDA and CDR2 SQIVND (reference sequence). CDR3 loop: CASSMLAGETDTQYF. DNA for the CDR3: TGTGCCAGTAGTATGCTGGCGGGGGAAACAGATACGCAGTATTTT.

In nucleotides, the CDR3 is TGCGCCAGCAGCCAATCGACAGGGGTAAGGGAGACCCAGTACTTC. As protein: CASSQSTGVRETQYF. The chain combines TRBV4-3 with TRBJ2-5, with TRBD1 identical over 8 bases. The CDR3 length is 15 residues. Germline trimming cut 2 bases from V and 5 bases from J; bases unmatched to any gene: 7. Germline values: CDR1 LGHNA, CDR2 YSLEER.

The gene calls are TRBV30 and TRBJ2-7; D gene unclear. The CDR3 is 12 residues long. Germline CDR1 and CDR2: GTSNPN and SVGIG (reference sequence). Between the trimmed V and J ends, which lost 6 bases and 4 bases, there was a span of 13 bases. The CDR3 is CACEPLLYEQYF. CDR3 DNA sequence: TGTGCCTGTGAGCCCCTCCTGTACGAGCAGTACTTC.

The rearrangement uses TRBV20-1 and TRBJ2-7; D possibly corresponds to TRBD1 (6 bases). CDR1 DFQATT and CDR2 SNEGSKA come from the germline V gene (reference sequence). CDR3 size: 11 residues. V shed 6 bases and J shed 7 bases, with 13 bases lying between them. The CDR3 reads CSARTDGEQYF. The CDR3 nucleotides read TGCAGTGCCAGGACAGACGGGGAGCAGTACTTC.

The genes are TRBV5-4 and TRBJ1-1; TRBD1 matches 9 bases. The V gene end was trimmed by 3 bases and the J gene end by 3 bases; junction bases not matched to a gene: 9. This CDR3 is built from 16 residues. CDR1 SGHNT and CDR2 YYREEE come from the germline V gene (reference sequence). The CDR3 is CASSWGQGQGYTEAFF. CDR3 in DNA: TGTGCCAGCAGCTGGGGACAGGGCCAAGGCTACACTGAAGCTTTCTTT.